The T cell receptor beta chain described here comes from a study of blood T cell repertoires in COVID-19. The authors' processing: Using reference gene primer amplification, nucleated cell counts were estimated. Using immunoSEQ multiplex PCR, the repertoire was profiled, and TCRdb retains in-frame clones only, with some absent. From that table come the V and J calls and clone size; the DNA was used to work out D and trimming. Of about 110,000 clones in the sample, over 65% were seen once. Looked up from germline, CDR1 is LGHDT and CDR2 is YNNKEL (reference sequence). The V gene lost 4 bases and the J gene lost 11 bases, with 26 bases spanning the gap. The CDR3 covers 16 residues.

The chain carries TRBV3-1 (or the pseudogene TRBV3-2) and TRBJ2-5, with D possibly being TRBD1 (7 bases). The receptor was derived from a man aged 80 or over with COVID-19, enrolled during active disease. Material: peripheral blood. This chain's CDR3 is CASSPRAPGQYSGQYF. The CDR3 DNA follows: TGTGCCAGCAGCCCAAGGGCCCCGGGACAGTACAGCGGGCAGTACTTC.